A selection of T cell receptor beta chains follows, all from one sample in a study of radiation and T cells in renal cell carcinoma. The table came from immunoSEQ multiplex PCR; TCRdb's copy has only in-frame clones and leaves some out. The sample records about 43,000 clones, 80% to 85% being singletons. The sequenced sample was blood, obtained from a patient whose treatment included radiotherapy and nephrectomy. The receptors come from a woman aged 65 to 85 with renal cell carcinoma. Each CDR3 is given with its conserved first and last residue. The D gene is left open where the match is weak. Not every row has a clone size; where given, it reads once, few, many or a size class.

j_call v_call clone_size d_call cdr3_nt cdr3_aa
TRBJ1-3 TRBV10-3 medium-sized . TGTGCCATCAGTGAGTCAGAAAGTTCTGGAAACACCATATATTTT CAISESESSGNTIYF
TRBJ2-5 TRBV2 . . TGTGCCAGCAGTTTGGCCCCCGATGGGGAGACCCAGTACTTC CASSLAPDGETQYF
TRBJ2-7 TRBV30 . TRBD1 TGTGCCTGGAGTGTAACAGGGGAGATTAGCTACGAGCAGTACTTC CAWSVTGEISYEQYF
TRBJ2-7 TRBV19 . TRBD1 TGTGCCAGTAGCAAAGAGGGGACAGGGCACTACGAGCAGTACTTC CASSKEGTGHYEQYF
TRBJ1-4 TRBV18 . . TGTGCCAGCTCACCCGGGGAACAAGAGGGAAAACTGTTTTTT CASSPGEQEGKLFF
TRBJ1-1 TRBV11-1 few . TGTGCCAGCAGCTTAGCCCAGACCAGCATGGCTTTCTTT CASSLAQTSMAFF
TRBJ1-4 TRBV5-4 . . TGTGCCAGCAGCACCGACGGACGGGCGAATGAAAAACTGTTTTTT CASSTDGRANEKLFF
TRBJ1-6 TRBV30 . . TGTGCCGTGGGTTATTCACCCCTCCACTTT CAVGYSPLHF
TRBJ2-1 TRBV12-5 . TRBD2 TGTGCTAGTGGTCCCGGACTAGCGGGGGACAATGAGCAGTTCTTC CASGPGLAGDNEQFF
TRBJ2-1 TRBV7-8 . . TGTGCCAGCAGCCTCCCCGGAGACTACAATGAGCAGTTCTTC CASSLPGDYNEQFF
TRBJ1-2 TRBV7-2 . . TGTGCCAGCAGCTCTAAAGCAGCCTATGGCTACACCTTC CASSSKAAYGYTF
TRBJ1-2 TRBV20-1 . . TGCAGTGCTAACACATTCTATGGCTACACCTTC CSANTFYGYTF
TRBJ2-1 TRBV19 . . TGTGCCAGTAGTATGACTAGTCCCAATGAGCAGTTCTTC CASSMTSPNEQFF
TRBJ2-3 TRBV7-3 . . TGTGCCAGCAGCGCCCCTAGCACAGATACGCAGTATTTT CASSAPSTDTQYF
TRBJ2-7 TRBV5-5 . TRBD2 TGTGCCAGCAGCCGGACGGGGGGAAGTCCCTACGAGCAGTACTTC CASSRTGGSPYEQYF
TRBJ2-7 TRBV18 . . TGTGCCAGCTCACCATACGAGCAGTACTTC CASSPYEQYF
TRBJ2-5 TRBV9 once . TGTGCCAGCAGCGTCGGGACGGTGGACAAAGAGACCCAGTACTTC CASSVGTVDKETQYF
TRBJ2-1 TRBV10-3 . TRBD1 TGTGCCATCAGTGAGGACAGGGGCCATGAGCAGTTCTTC CAISEDRGHEQFF
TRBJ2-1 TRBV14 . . TGTGCCAGCAGCCACATCTTTAGCGGAGCTTACAATGAGCAGTTCTTC CASSHIFSGAYNEQFF
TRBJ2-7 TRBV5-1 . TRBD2 TGCGCCAGCAGCTTGAGCGGGGGGAGTTACGAGCAGTACTTC CASSLSGGSYEQYF
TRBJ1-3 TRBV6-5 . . TGTGCCAGCAGTTATTCCGCAAAGAGCTCTGGAAACACCATATATTTT CASSYSAKSSGNTIYF
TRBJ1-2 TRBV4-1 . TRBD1 TGCGCCAGCAGCCTGGGACAGGGGGCGGACTATGGCTACACCTTC CASSLGQGADYGYTF
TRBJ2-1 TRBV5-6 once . TGTGCCAGCAGCTCTCCGGCAGTTGACAATGAGCAGTTCTTC CASSSPAVDNEQFF
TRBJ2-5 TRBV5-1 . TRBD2 TGCGCCAGCAGCTTCCGAGGCGGGGGACAAGAGACCCAGTACTTC CASSFRGGGQETQYF
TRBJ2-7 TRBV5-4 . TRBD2 TGTGCCAGCAGCCGCGGACTAGCGGGAGGCAGCTCCTACGAGCAGTACTTC CASSRGLAGGSSYEQYF
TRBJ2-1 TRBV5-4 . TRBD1 TGTGCCAGCAGCTTAGTCCAGGTTTGGACAGGGGCCTACAATGAGCAGTTCTTC CASSLVQVWTGAYNEQFF
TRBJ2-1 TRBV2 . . TGTGCCAGCAGTGAATGGGCGGGAGAGCAGTTCTTC CASSEWAGEQFF
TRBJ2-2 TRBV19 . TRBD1 TGTGCCAGTAGTATTGAAGGGACAGGGGTCACCGGGGAGCTGTTTTTT CASSIEGTGVTGELFF
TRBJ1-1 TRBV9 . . TGTGCCAGCAGCTCGTCATGGGGGTTGAACACTGAAGCTTTCTTT CASSSSWGLNTEAFF
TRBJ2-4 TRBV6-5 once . TGTGCCAGCAGTTCGGACAGCTTCAAAGCCAAAAACATTCAGTACTTC CASSSDSFKAKNIQYF
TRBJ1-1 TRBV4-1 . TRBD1 TGCGCCAGCAGCCTACCGGGACAGCTGAACACTGAAGCTTTCTTT CASSLPGQLNTEAFF
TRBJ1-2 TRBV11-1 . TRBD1 TGTGCCAGCAGCTTAACCCCGGGACAGCAAACCCTAAACTATGGCTACACCTTC CASSLTPGQQTLNYGYTF
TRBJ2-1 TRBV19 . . TGTGCCAGTAGAAGACAGCGAGCACCCTACAATGAGCAGTTCTTC CASRRQRAPYNEQFF
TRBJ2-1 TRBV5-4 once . TGTGCCAGCAGCTTGAGGAATGAGCAGTTCTTC CASSLRNEQFF
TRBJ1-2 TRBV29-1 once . TGCAGCGAAGATGGAAGTAGGGGACGATACTATGGCTACACCTTC CSEDGSRGRYYGYTF
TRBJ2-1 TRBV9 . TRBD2 TGTGCCAGCAGCAGGGGACTAGCGGGAGACAATGAGCAGTTCTTC CASSRGLAGDNEQFF
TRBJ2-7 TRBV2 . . TGTGCCAGCAGGTTGATTCCCAGGGAGCAGTACTTC CASRLIPREQYF
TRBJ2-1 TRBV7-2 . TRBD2 TGTGCCAGCAGCCCCGGGGGTAGCGGGGACAATGAGCAGTTCTTC CASSPGGSGDNEQFF
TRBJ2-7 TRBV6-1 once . TGTGCCAGCAGTTCGACAGAGAGCTCCTACGAGCAGTACTTC CASSSTESSYEQYF
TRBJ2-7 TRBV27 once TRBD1 TGTGCCAGCAGTCCCGGACAGGGCTACGAGCAGTACTTC CASSPGQGYEQYF
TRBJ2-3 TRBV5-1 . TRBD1 TGCGCCAGCAGCCCGGGACAGGTTGGAGATACGCAGTATTTT CASSPGQVGDTQYF
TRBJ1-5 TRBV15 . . TGTGCCACCAGCAGGTGGGACAGCAATCAGCCCCAGCATTTT CATSRWDSNQPQHF
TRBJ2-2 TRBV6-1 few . TGTGCCAGCCGGACTTGGGAAAACACCGGGGAGCTGTTTTTT CASRTWENTGELFF
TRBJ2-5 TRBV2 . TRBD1 TGTGCCAGCAGTGAAGTGAACAGGGGGGCCGAGACCCAGTACTTC CASSEVNRGAETQYF
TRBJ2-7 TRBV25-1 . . TGTGCCAGCAGTGAATGGGGGCCCTACTACGAGCAGTACTTC CASSEWGPYYEQYF
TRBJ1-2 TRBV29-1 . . TGCAGCGTTGCTGGGCAATCCTATGGCTACACCTTC CSVAGQSYGYTF